This TCR beta chain originates from a study of shared clonotypes between healthy human individuals. The CDR3 is 14 amino acids. Unmatched junction bases numbered 6, after V lost 4 bases and J lost 4 bases. The germline V gene has CDR1 MRHNA and CDR2 SNTAGT. Repertoires were generated with immunoSEQ multiplex PCR, while TCRdb's copy carries only in-frame clones and drops some. The sample includes fewer than 1.6 million clones, less than 99% seen only once; the top ten take around 0.33%. The sequence was obtained from a man younger than 45 in good health. Sequenced material: naive CD4+ T cells sorted from blood. Subset described: CD45RA+ positively selected. The chain links TRBV6-4 to TRBJ2-7; 8 positions match TRBD2. The DNA for the CDR3 is TGTGCCAGCAGTGCTCTAGCGGGTGATTACGAGCAGTACTTC. Its translation is CASSALAGDYEQYF.